Sequencing of this T cell receptor (beta chain) was carried out in a study of post-analysis software for immune sequencing data. About the study: Relapsing-remitting, secondary progressive and progressive-relapsing forms made up the multiple sclerosis disease courses.

Overall study results and limits: Those with multiple sclerosis, the patient group, showed significantly lower normalized Chao1 diversity than controls. With F measure, samples from one preparation batch clustered together strongly.

Turning to this clonotype: Its matching antigen is unknown.

TCR beta libraries were prepared from cDNA with unique molecular identifiers. Around 500,000 cDNA molecules were obtained per 1 to 10 million input T cells. TCRdb reprocessed the PCR reads via MiXCR and lists one record per CDR3 protein. This sample has about 200,000 distinct CDR3 sequences, with roughly 30% found just once. The sequence came from a girl younger than 18 with multiple sclerosis. The sequenced sample consisted of blood.

The CDR3 loop reads CATSEREPDTQYF. Written as DNA, the CDR3 is TGTGCCACCAGTGAGCGGGAGCCAGATACGCAGTATTTT. V is TRBV24-1 and J is TRBJ2-3; 7 bases match TRBD2. CDR3 length: 13 residues. V lost 4 bases to trimming and J lost 4 bases; unmatched junction nucleotides: 1. CDR1 and CDR2 (germline): KGHDR, SFDVKD.